This T cell receptor (beta chain) comes out of a study of esophageal squamous cell carcinoma under preoperative chemotherapy. Study outcomes and limitations: Paclitaxel-nedaplatin therapy caused immediate, substantial clonotype frequency changes.

TCRdb analysed the PCR reads with MiXCR anew, one entry per CDR3 protein. This sample has about 15,000 distinct CDR3 sequences, with roughly 66% found just once. Time point indicated: before preoperative PTX-NDP chemotherapy. As concerns this clonotype: Its cognate antigen is unknown. One end of the junction fails to match germline, which may point to a read error.

The CDR3 runs 16 residues. Germline V gives CDR1 MNHNS, CDR2 SASEGT. Sampling was conducted from a patient given preoperative chemotherapy. The receptor's source is a human donor with esophageal squamous cell carcinoma. The donor label of this sample is uncertain. The rearrangement joins TRBV6-1 to TRBJ2-4; D tentatively fits TRBD1 or TRBD2 (5 bases each). The CDR3 nucleotides read TGTGCCAGCCGCGTCTGGGTGCTGGGACCCAAAAATATGCAGTACTTT. It translates to CASRVWVLGPKNMQYF.